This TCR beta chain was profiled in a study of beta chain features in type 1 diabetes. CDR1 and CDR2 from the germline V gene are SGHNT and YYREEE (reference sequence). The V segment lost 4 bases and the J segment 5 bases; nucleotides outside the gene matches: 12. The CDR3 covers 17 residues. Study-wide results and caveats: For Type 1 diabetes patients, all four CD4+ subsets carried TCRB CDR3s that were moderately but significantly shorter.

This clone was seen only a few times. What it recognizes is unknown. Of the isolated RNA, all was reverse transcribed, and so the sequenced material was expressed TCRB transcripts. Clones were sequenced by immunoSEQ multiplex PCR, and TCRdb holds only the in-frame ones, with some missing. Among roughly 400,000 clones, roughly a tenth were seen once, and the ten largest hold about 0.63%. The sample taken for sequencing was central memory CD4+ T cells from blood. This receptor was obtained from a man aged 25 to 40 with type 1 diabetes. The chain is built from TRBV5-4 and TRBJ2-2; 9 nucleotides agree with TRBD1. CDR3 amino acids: CASSLPPIGTGTGELFF. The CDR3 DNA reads TGTGCCAGCAGCCTTCCCCCGATAGGGACAGGGACCGGGGAGCTGTTTTTT.